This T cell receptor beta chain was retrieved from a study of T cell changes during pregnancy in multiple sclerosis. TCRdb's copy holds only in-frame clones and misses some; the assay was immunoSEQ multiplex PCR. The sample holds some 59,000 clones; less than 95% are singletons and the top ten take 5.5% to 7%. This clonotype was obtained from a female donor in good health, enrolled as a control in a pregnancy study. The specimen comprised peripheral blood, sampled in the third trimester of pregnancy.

The CDR3, as DNA: TGTGCCAGCAGTAGAGGACTAGCTGGCTACGAGCAGTACTTC. This translates into CASSRGLAGYEQYF. The J gene is TRBJ2-7, the V gene TRBV9; the match to TRBD2 covers 8 bases. With V trimmed by 5 bases and J by 3 bases, 7 bases remained unmatched. The V gene's germline CDR1 is SGDLS and CDR2 YYNGEE. The CDR3 has 14 amino acids.